The next 27 T cell receptor beta chains were all read from a single sample in a study of T cell changes during pregnancy in multiple sclerosis. Only in-frame clones appear in the TCRdb table, and some are missing; sequencing was by immunoSEQ multiplex PCR. The profile shows 90,000 to 100,000 clones, roughly 90% of them singletons. The sequencing here drew on peripheral blood, taken in the first trimester of pregnancy. These receptors were collected from a female donor with multiple sclerosis, enrolled in a pregnancy study.

This clone was detected only a few times. This chain connects TRBV7-9 to TRBJ1-2; 8 positions agree with TRBD1. Germline CDR1 is SEHNR and CDR2 is FQNEAQ (reference sequence). This CDR3 has 14 amino acids. V gave up 8 bases and J gave up 4 bases; unmatched junction bases: 9. The CDR3, as DNA: TGTGCCAGCTTAGGACAGGGCGGTTTCTATGGCTACACCTTC. Translated, it gives CASLGQGGFYGYTF.

The chain links TRBV6-5 to TRBJ2-2, with TRBD1 as a possible D gene (5 bases). Germline lookup yields CDR1 MNHEY and CDR2 SVGAGI. Trimming left V 11 bases short and J 3 bases short, with 16 bases between. The CDR3 is made up of 14 amino acids. The CDR3: CAARIGADTGELFF. Written as DNA, the CDR3 is TGTGCCGCAAGGATAGGGGCGGACACCGGGGAGCTGTTTTTT.

The chain couples TRBV13 to TRBJ2-1, with D possibly matching TRBD2 (6 bases). Germline assignment: CDR1 PRHDT and CDR2 FYEKMQ (reference sequence). The germline V and J ends were trimmed by 4 bases and 5 bases, with 15 bases remaining between them. The CDR3 totals 15 residues. CDR3 coding DNA: TGTGCCAGCAGCTCCCCCCCGGCGGGAAACAATGAGCAGTTCTTC. Translated, it gives CASSSPPAGNNEQFF. The whole variable domain, filled in from reference TRBV13 and TRBJ2-1, reads AAGVIQSPRHLIKEKRETATLKCYPIPRHDTVYWYQQGPGQDPQFLISFYEKMQSDKGSIPDRFSAQQFSDYHSELNMSSLELGDSALYFCASSSPPAGNNEQFFGPGTRLTVL.

CDR3 sequence (DNA): TGTGCCAGCAGTGAGGTGCCGGACTCCCAAGAGACCCAGTACTTC. Its translation is CASSEVPDSQETQYF. This chain connects TRBV6-4 to TRBJ2-5; weak D call: TRBD2 (5 bases). CDR1 MRHNA and CDR2 SNTAGT come from the germline V gene. Between the trimmed V and J ends, which lost 3 bases and 1 base, there was a span of 12 bases. The CDR3 runs 15 residues.

The chain links TRBV6-1 to TRBJ1-3; D perhaps matches TRBD1 (5 bases). The germline V gene encodes CDR1 MNHNS and CDR2 SASEGT. Trimming removed 7 bases from V and 0 bases from J, with 10 bases in between. This CDR3 comprises 14 residues. CDR3 DNA sequence: TGTGCCAGCACGGGACTCAGCTCTGGAAACACCATATATTTT. Translation gives CASTGLSSGNTIYF.

The V gene is TRBV2, the J gene TRBJ2-1; D not resolved. The CDR3 runs to 11 residues. The ends were cut back, 1 base at V and 13 bases at J, with 8 bases in the middle. CDR1 and CDR2 (germline): SNHLY, FYNNEI. The chain's CDR3 is CASSEVAFQFF. The CDR3 DNA sequence: TGTGCCAGCAGTGAAGTGGCTTTCCAGTTCTTC.

This chain links TRBV4-1 with TRBJ2-3, with D possibly being TRBD2 (7 bases). Trimming cost V 5 bases and J 1 base, with 22 bases left between them. Germline V gene lookup returns CDR1 MGHRA and CDR2 YSYEKL. The CDR3 extends over 18 amino acids. CDR3 coding DNA: TGCGCCAGCAGCGTAAGAGGGGGGAGGGCCGATGGCACAGATACGCAGTATTTT. Translated: CASSVRGGRADGTDTQYF.

The chain links TRBV1 to TRBJ1-1. TRBV1 is a pseudogene segment. The CDR3 totals 17 residues. Written as DNA, the CDR3 is TGCACCAGCAGCCAAACCCCGGCTGTTTGGCGGGACACTGAAGCTTTCTTT. Its translation: CTSSQTPAVWRDTEAFF.

The V call is TRBV2, the J call TRBJ2-6; 9 bases line up with TRBD1. The V segment lost 3 bases and the J segment 0 bases; nucleotides outside the gene matches: 6. CDR3 size: 18 residues. Germline V gene lookup returns CDR1 SNHLY and CDR2 FYNNEI. CDR3: CASSDRDRVGSGANVLTF. In DNA form, the CDR3 reads TGTGCCAGCAGTGACCGGGACAGGGTTGGCTCTGGGGCCAACGTCCTGACTTTC.

This clone has more than one count but fewer than ten. The rearrangement uses TRBV6-5 and TRBJ2-6; no reliable D call. Germline V gene lookup returns CDR1 MNHEY and CDR2 SVGAGI. The V end was cut by 4 bases, the J end by 0 bases, with 10 bases between. The CDR3 length is 16 residues. CDR3 sequence reads: CASSLSQLSGANVLTF. The CDR3 DNA reads TGTGCCAGCAGTTTAAGTCAACTCTCTGGGGCCAACGTCCTGACTTTC.

This rearrangement joins TRBV4-2 to TRBJ2-3, with 10 bases lining up with TRBD2. V shed 0 bases and J 6 bases; nucleotides not matched to a gene: 12. In germline, CDR1 is LGHNA, CDR2 YNFKEQ. This CDR3 contains 18 residues. CDR3 sequence (DNA): TGTGCCAGCAGCCAAGAGAGAGGTGGGCTAGCGGGAGCTGATACGCAGTATTTT. This encodes CASSQERGGLAGADTQYF.

This sequence joins TRBV4-2 and TRBJ2-1; D is unclear. From germline, CDR1 is LGHNA and CDR2 YNFKEQ. V lost 0 bases and J 4 bases, leaving 13 bases between the germline ends. The CDR3 has 16 amino acids. The DNA for the CDR3 is TGTGCCAGCAGCCAAGATTTTAGGAGCCCATACAATGAGCAGTTCTTC. Amino acids: CASSQDFRSPYNEQFF.

The chain has TRBV28 and TRBJ1-3; tentatively, D is TRBD1 (5 bases). This CDR3 region has 15 residues. Trimming took off 4 bases at V and 2 bases at J, with 12 bases between the two ends. Germline V lookup: CDR1 MDHEN, CDR2 SYDVKM. CDR3 in amino acids: CASSSPGLPGNTIYF. CDR3 in DNA: TGTGCCAGCAGTTCCCCAGGGCTACCTGGAAACACCATATATTTT.

This chain connects TRBV4-3 to TRBJ2-2; 9 nucleotides agree with TRBD1. The germline CDR1 and CDR2 sequences are LGHNA and YSLEER. The CDR3 loop spans 16 amino acids. J gave up 3 bases and V 1 base, and 3 bases lay outside the gene matches. The CDR3 loop is CASSQGWDRDTGELFF. DNA of the CDR3: TGCGCCAGCAGCCAAGGGTGGGACAGGGACACCGGGGAGCTGTTTTTT.

This chain uses TRBV5-5 with TRBJ2-2; D is undetermined. Per the germline V gene, CDR1 is SGHKS and CDR2 is YYEKEE (reference sequence). The CDR3 has 14 amino acids. V lost 4 bases to trimming and J lost 4 bases, with 11 bases between them. As DNA, the CDR3 is TGTGCCAGCAGCATTGGCCCAGGCACCGGGGAGCTGTTTTTT. Protein sequence: CASSIGPGTGELFF.

CDR3 region: CASQLTDTQYF. The CDR3 DNA sequence: TGTGCCAGCCAACTGACAGATACGCAGTATTTT. This chain joins TRBV5-4 and TRBJ2-3, with unresolved D. The CDR3 is made up of 11 amino acids. V lost 7 bases and J 3 bases, leaving 6 bases between the germline ends. CDR1 and CDR2 (germline): SGHNT, YYREEE (reference sequence).

V is TRBV7-3 and J is TRBJ2-1; TRBD2 agrees at 11 bases. This CDR3 spans 14 amino acids. Germline V gene sequence: CDR1 SGHTA, CDR2 FQGTGA. V was pared by 2 bases and J by 8 bases, with 2 bases of the junction left unmatched. In DNA form, the CDR3 reads TGTGCCAGCAGCTTAGAGGGACTAGCGGATGAGCAGTTCTTC. Translation: CASSLEGLADEQFF.

V usage is TRBV10-3 and J usage is TRBJ2-7; D is unclear. The length of the CDR3 is 15 residues. Germline V gene sequence: CDR1 ENHRY, CDR2 SYGVKD. Trimming stripped 2 bases from V and 4 bases from J, with 15 bases between. The CDR3: CAISEPDLATYEQYF. The DNA for the CDR3 is TGTGCCATCAGTGAGCCGGATCTGGCGACTTACGAGCAGTACTTC.

The CDR3 protein is CASSLTGDEQFF. DNA of the CDR3: TGCGCCAGCAGCTTGACCGGGGATGAGCAGTTCTTC. The V gene is TRBV5-1, the J gene TRBJ2-1; perhaps TRBD2 as D (5 bases). CDR1 is SGHRS, CDR2 YFSETQ, per germline. V was clipped by 1 base and J by 8 bases, with 7 bases between them. This CDR3 is 12 amino acids long.

This chain links TRBV12-5 with TRBJ2-7; D is perhaps TRBD2 (6 bases). The V gene lost 2 bases and the J gene lost 0 bases, with 17 bases spanning the gap. The CDR3 consists of 17 residues. Germline V gene lookup returns CDR1 LGHNT and CDR2 FRNRAP. The CDR3 protein is CASGLFFGGGTSYEQYF. The CDR3 bases are TGTGCTAGTGGTTTGTTCTTCGGGGGAGGAACCTCCTACGAGCAGTACTTC.

J is TRBJ2-5 and V is TRBV19; D perhaps matches TRBD2 (5 bases). Germline CDR1 and CDR2: LNHDA and SQIVND (reference sequence). V gave up 4 bases and J gave up 6 bases, with 12 bases separating them. The CDR3 loop spans 13 amino acids. This chain's CDR3 is CASSNPGGQTQYF. CDR3 sequence (DNA): TGTGCCAGTAGTAACCCCGGCGGGCAGACCCAGTACTTC.

The chain links TRBV4-3 to TRBJ1-4; D may be TRBD1 (5 bases). CDR3 length: 15 residues. The germline V and J ends were trimmed by 3 bases and 8 bases, with 16 bases remaining between them. CDR1 is LGHNA and CDR2 is YSLEER in the germline V gene. The CDR3 region has the DNA TGCGCCAGCAGCCAGAGCAGGGCCGTGGGGGAAAAACTGTTTTTT. It is translated as CASSQSRAVGEKLFF.

This clone was observed once. The chain couples TRBV28 to TRBJ2-3, with 7 bases lining up with TRBD1. The CDR3 consists of 16 residues. Per germline, CDR1 MDHEN and CDR2 SYDVKM. V lost 6 bases and J lost 0; bases outside the gene matches: 9. The CDR3 sequence is CASRFTGAVSTDTQYF. The CDR3 nucleotides are TGTGCCAGCAGATTTACAGGGGCCGTCAGCACAGATACGCAGTATTTT.

The chain employs TRBV2 and TRBJ2-5, with TRBD1 matching over 9 bases. After removal of 6 bases from V and 2 bases from J, the junction contained 10 bases not matched to a gene. This CDR3 is 16 amino acids long. Looked up from germline, CDR1 is SNHLY and CDR2 is FYNNEI. CDR3 DNA: TGTGCCAGCAGGAAAGGACAGGGGCGAACACAAGAGACCCAGTACTTC. This sequence encodes CASRKGQGRTQETQYF.

This CDR3 is CASSLIGGFTDTQYF. The CDR3 DNA reads TGTGCCAGCAGTTTAATAGGCGGTTTCACAGATACGCAGTATTTT. This chain links TRBV27 with TRBJ2-3, with D unclear. Germline V gene lookup returns CDR1 MNHEY and CDR2 SMNVEV (reference sequence). The germline V and J ends were trimmed by 2 bases and 2 bases, with 11 bases remaining between them. The CDR3 loop spans 15 amino acids.

The rearrangement links TRBV6-4 to TRBJ2-1, with a weak D call TRBD1 (7 bases). Germline V CDR1 and CDR2: MRHNA, SNTAGT. The CDR3 length is 15 residues. V lost 4 bases to trimming and J lost 4 bases, with 14 bases between them. CDR3 in amino acids: CASSATGEVYNEQFF. CDR3 bases: TGTGCCAGCAGTGCAACAGGGGAGGTATACAATGAGCAGTTCTTC.

The V and J genes are TRBV27 and TRBJ2-7; 12 bases align to TRBD2. This CDR3 has 14 amino acids. The V segment lost 5 bases and the J segment 3 bases; nucleotides outside the gene matches: 2. Germline CDR1 MNHEY, CDR2 SMNVEV (reference sequence). The CDR3 loop reads CASSRGLAGYEQYF. For the CDR3, the DNA is TGTGCCAGCAGTAGGGGACTAGCGGGCTACGAGCAGTACTTC.